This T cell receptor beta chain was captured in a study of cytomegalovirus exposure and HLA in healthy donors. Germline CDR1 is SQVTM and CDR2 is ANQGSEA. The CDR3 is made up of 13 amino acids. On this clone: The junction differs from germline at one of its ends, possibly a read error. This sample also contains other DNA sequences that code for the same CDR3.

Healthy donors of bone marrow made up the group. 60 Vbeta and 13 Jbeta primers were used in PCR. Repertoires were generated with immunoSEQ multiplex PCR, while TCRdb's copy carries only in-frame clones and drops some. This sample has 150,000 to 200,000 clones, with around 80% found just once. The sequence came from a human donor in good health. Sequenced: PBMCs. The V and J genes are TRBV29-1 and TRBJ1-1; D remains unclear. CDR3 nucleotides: TGCAGCGTTGGAGCGGGGTTTGCCACTGAGGCTTTCTTT. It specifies CSVGAGFATEAFF.